This T cell receptor (beta chain) was found in a study of blood T cell repertoires in COVID-19. Study as a whole: Samples came from the United States, Italy and Spain, spanning acute and convalescent COVID-19. T cells, B-cell-depleted T cells, or PBMCs provided the cDNA or gDNA that served as material.

Authors' analysis steps: Reference gene primer amplification gave nucleated cell count estimates. Using immunoSEQ multiplex PCR, the repertoire was profiled, and TCRdb retains in-frame clones only, with some absent. For V, J and clone size, that table is used; D and trimming come from the DNA. The repertoire includes 180,000 or so clones, 80% to 85% of them detected once, and about 11% sits in the top ten. Per the germline V gene, CDR1 is MDHEN and CDR2 is SYDVKM. This CDR3 has 17 amino acids. V lost 5 bases and J lost 1, with 20 bases in between. The sequencing sample was made of peripheral blood. V and J are TRBV28 and TRBJ2-5; a weak D match, TRBD1 (7 bases). The sequence came from a woman of 80 years or more with COVID-19, enrolled during active disease. The CDR3 spells CASSIGTEGGLQETQYF. Here the CDR3 DNA reads TGTGCCAGCAGTATAGGGACAGAAGGGGGGCTCCAAGAGACCCAGTACTTC.